The present T cell receptor beta chain was sequenced within a study of blood T cell repertoires in COVID-19. Study background: Material from acute and convalescent COVID-19 was sourced from the United States, Italy and Spain. From T cells, B-cell-depleted T cells, or PBMCs came the material, which was cDNA or gDNA.

This CDR3 is built from 14 residues. Trimming cost V 5 bases and J 9 bases; bases outside gene matches: 9. The germline V gene encodes CDR1 SGHNT and CDR2 YENEEA. Seattle's cohort entered during active infection and was followed longitudinally. Original analysis: How many nucleated cells were present was estimated from reference gene primer amplification. TCRdb's table, derived via immunoSEQ multiplex PCR, lists solely in-frame clones and lacks some. The DNA gave D and trimming, while V, J and clone size come from that table. The sample contains 11,000 or so clones, about three quarters of which appear only once.

The receptor's source is a man aged 60 to 69 with COVID-19, enrolled during active disease. The chain is built from TRBV11-3 and TRBJ2-1, with 8 nucleotides matching TRBD2. Sequenced sample: peripheral blood. CDR3 sequence reads: CASSPQAGVVEQFF. CDR3 coding DNA: TGTGCCAGCAGCCCCCAAGCGGGAGTGGTTGAGCAGTTCTTC.